Below, 8 T cell receptor beta chains from the same sample are listed, as sequenced in a study of blood T cells in healthy people across ages. A second about 6 to 11 cycle PCR used barcoded and J-beta primers. TCRdb processed the 5' RACE reads anew with MiXCR; each CDR3 protein has one entry. The sample yields about 630,000 distinct CDR3 sequences, around 21% seen once. Sequenced input: blood. The receptor source for this set is a man aged 70 or older in good health.

V gene TRBV5-1 combines with J gene TRBJ2-1; perhaps D is TRBD1 or TRBD2 (5 bases each). Between the trimmed V and J ends, which lost 0 bases and 1 base, there was a span of 11 bases. The CDR3 spans 16 residues. Per germline, CDR1 SGHRS and CDR2 YFSETQ. CDR3 amino acids: CASSLAGAKSYNEQFF. For the CDR3, the DNA is TGCGCCAGCAGCTTGGCCGGGGCGAAATCCTACAATGAGCAGTTCTTC.

This clonotype has more than one count but fewer than ten. The genes are TRBV20-1 and TRBJ2-3; D possibly corresponds to TRBD1 (6 bases). Trimming removed 0 bases at V and 4 bases at J, with 11 bases between. The CDR3 consists of 14 residues. Per the germline V gene, CDR1 is DFQATT and CDR2 is SNEGSKA (reference sequence). In nucleotides, the CDR3 is TGCAGTGCTAGAGATTTCTACAGGGCAGATACGCAGTATTTT. Translating gives CSARDFYRADTQYF.

The chain uses TRBV20-1 and TRBJ2-1, with D possibly matching TRBD1 (7 bases). The CDR3 extends over 14 amino acids. V dropped 0 bases and J dropped 3 bases, with 9 bases sitting between them. Germline lookup yields CDR1 DFQATT and CDR2 SNEGSKA (reference sequence). CDR3 loop: CSARDRGVYNEQFF. For the CDR3, the DNA is TGCAGTGCTAGAGACAGGGGGGTCTACAATGAGCAGTTCTTC.

The chain carries TRBV20-1 and TRBJ2-2; possibly TRBD1 for D (7 bases). V lost 6 bases to trimming and J lost 4 bases, with 18 bases between them. The CDR3 extends over 15 amino acids. Germline lookup yields CDR1 DFQATT and CDR2 SNEGSKA (reference sequence). CDR3 protein: CSASRQGGGTGELFF. The CDR3 DNA is TGCAGTGCATCAAGACAGGGAGGAGGCACCGGGGAGCTGTTTTTT.

The chain joins TRBV4-1 to TRBJ1-5; D perhaps matches TRBD1 (6 bases). V gave up 3 bases and J gave up 10 bases, with 19 bases separating them. The CDR3 is 15 residues long. Germline-derived CDR1 and CDR2 are MGHRA and YSYEKL. CDR3 residues: CASSQEPSQGIPQHF. Here the CDR3 DNA reads TGCGCCAGCAGCCAGGAACCATCACAGGGAATTCCCCAGCATTTT.

The V gene is TRBV5-6, the J gene TRBJ2-5, with D possibly TRBD1 on 5 matching bases. The DNA end is more similar to TRBJ2-1, so the J call may be wrong. Germline V gives CDR1 SGHDT, CDR2 YYEEEE. The length of the CDR3 is 13 residues. This CDR3 is CASSSDTQNEQFF. The CDR3 DNA reads TGTGCCAGCAGCTCGGACACCCAAAATGAGCAGTTCTTC.

The chain has TRBV20-1 and TRBJ2-7; 15 bases align to TRBD2. Germline trimming cut 4 bases from V and 3 bases from J; bases unmatched to any gene: 4. The CDR3 is 15 amino acids. CDR1 and CDR2 (germline): DFQATT, SNEGSKA (reference sequence). The CDR3 sequence is CSATPGLAGGYEQYF. As DNA, the CDR3 is TGCAGTGCTACTCCGGGACTAGCGGGAGGCTACGAGCAGTACTTC.

This clonotype was seen only a few times. The genes are TRBV20-1 and TRBJ2-1; tentatively, D is TRBD1 or TRBD2 (5 bases each). The CDR3 has 12 residues. The V gene's germline CDR1 is DFQATT and CDR2 SNEGSKA (reference sequence). Trimming took 6 bases from V and 10 from J, leaving 16 bases between them. As DNA, the CDR3 is TGCAGTGCGGGAGCTGGGGGAGAGGAGCAGTTCTTC. This sequence encodes CSAGAGGEEQFF.